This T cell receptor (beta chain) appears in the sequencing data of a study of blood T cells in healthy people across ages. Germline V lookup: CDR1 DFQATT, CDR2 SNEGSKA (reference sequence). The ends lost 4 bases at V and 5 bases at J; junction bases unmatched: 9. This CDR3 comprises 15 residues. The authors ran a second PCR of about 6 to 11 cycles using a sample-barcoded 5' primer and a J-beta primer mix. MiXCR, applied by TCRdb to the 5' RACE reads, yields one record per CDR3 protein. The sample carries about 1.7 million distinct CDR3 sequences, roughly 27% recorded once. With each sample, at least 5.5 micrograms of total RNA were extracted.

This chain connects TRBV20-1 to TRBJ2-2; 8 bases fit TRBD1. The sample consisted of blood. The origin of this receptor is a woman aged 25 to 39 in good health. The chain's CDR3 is CSAIKGTGGTGELFF. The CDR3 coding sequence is TGCAGTGCTATCAAAGGGACAGGCGGAACCGGGGAGCTGTTTTTT.